The rows below give T cell receptor beta chains drawn from one sample of a study of beta chain features in type 1 diabetes. Sequenced by immunoSEQ multiplex PCR; TCRdb stores in-frame clones only, minus some. The profile shows fewer than 400,000 clones, around 9% of them singletons. Sequenced input: central memory CD4+ T cells from blood. The receptors derive from a man aged 25-45 years with type 1 diabetes. CDR3s include the opening cysteine and the closing phenylalanine or tryptophan. D genes are given only for firm matches. The size entry is marked missing in some rows and otherwise reads once, few, many or a size class.

v_call	d_call	j_call	clone_size	cdr3_aa	cdr3_nt
TRBV7-2	-	TRBJ2-7	few	CASSLEDWDYEQYF	TGTGCCAGCAGCTTAGAGGACTGGGACTACGAGCAGTACTTC
TRBV11-2	-	TRBJ2-7	few	CASSLVSGEQYF	TGTGCCAGCAGCTTAGTCAGTGGCGAGCAGTACTTC
TRBV30	TRBD1	TRBJ2-7	few	CAFGQGPSAYEQYF	TGTGCCTTTGGACAGGGGCCATCTGCCTACGAGCAGTACTTC
TRBV27	-	TRBJ2-5	few	CASSRSPGGIQETQYF	TGTGCCAGCAGCCGTAGCCCAGGGGGGATCCAAGAGACCCAGTACTTC
TRBV7-8	-	TRBJ2-7	many	CASSLAAYEQYF	TGTGCCAGCAGCTTGGCCGCCTACGAGCAGTACTTC
TRBV9	TRBD2	TRBJ2-3	-	CASSVAGTSGTDTQYF	TGTGCCAGCAGCGTAGCTGGGACTAGCGGCACAGATACGCAGTATTTT
TRBV14	-	TRBJ2-7	few	CASSPRKGAYEQYF	TGTGCCAGCAGCCCCCGGAAGGGCGCCTACGAGCAGTACTTC
TRBV4-3	TRBD2	TRBJ2-7	many	CASSQDRKGLLRCEQYF	TGCGCCAGCAGCCAAGATAGAAAGGGACTACTTCGGTGCGAGCAGTACTTC
TRBV10-2	-	TRBJ1-1	few	CASSVGVNTEAFF	TGCGCCAGCAGTGTTGGGGTGAACACTGAAGCTTTCTTT
TRBV7-8	-	TRBJ2-7	-	CASSLLQTLSSYEQYF	TGTGCCAGCAGCTTACTCCAGACCTTAAGCTCCTACGAGCAGTACTTC
TRBV18	-	TRBJ2-5	few	CASSPAGQETQYF	TGTGCCAGCTCACCAGCAGGGCAAGAGACCCAGTACTTC
TRBV11-3	TRBD1	TRBJ2-3	few	CASSPGTGGLWDTQYF	TGTGCCAGCAGCCCTGGGACAGGGGGTTTGTGGGATACGCAGTATTTT
TRBV2	TRBD2	TRBJ2-3	many	CASTGTSPGDTQYF	TGTGCCAGCACCGGGACTAGCCCCGGGGATACGCAGTATTTT
TRBV19	TRBD1	TRBJ1-5	few	CASSRTGANQPQHF	TGTGCCAGTAGTAGGACAGGGGCCAATCAGCCCCAGCATTTT
TRBV6-5	-	TRBJ2-5	few	CASSYSGGIGETQYF	TGTGCCAGCAGTTACTCGGGGGGTATTGGTGAGACCCAGTACTTC
TRBV7-9	TRBD2	TRBJ2-1	many	CASLRSGGYNEQFF	TGTGCCAGCCTACGTAGCGGGGGTTACAATGAGCAGTTCTTC
TRBV7-6	-	TRBJ2-5	few	CASSFNPETQYF	TGTGCCAGCAGCTTTAATCCCGAGACCCAGTACTTC
TRBV21-1	-	TRBJ2-1	-	CASSGPQNEQFF	TGTGCCAGCAGCGGTCCGCAGAATGAGCAGTTCTTC
TRBV7-9	-	TRBJ2-2	few	CASSLIARGAFTGELFF	TGTGCCAGCAGCTTAATCGCACGGGGGGCGTTCACCGGGGAGCTGTTTTTT
TRBV18	-	TRBJ2-1	-	CASSPLDGPHNEQFF	TGTGCCAGCTCACCACTGGACGGGCCCCACAATGAGCAGTTCTTC
TRBV5-6	-	TRBJ2-7	few	CASSHEPTGYKSYEQYF	TGTGCCAGCAGCCACGAACCAACAGGGTATAAAAGTTACGAGCAGTACTTC
TRBV5-6	-	TRBJ2-5	many	CASSLELETQYF	TGTGCCAGCAGCTTGGAACTAGAGACCCAGTACTTC
TRBV30	-	TRBJ1-5	-	CAWSTVSSNQPQHF	TGTGCCTGGAGTACAGTTTCGAGCAATCAGCCCCAGCATTTT
TRBV2	-	TRBJ2-7	many	CASSPQAYEQYF	TGTGCCAGCAGTCCGCAAGCCTACGAGCAGTACTTC
TRBV7-9	TRBD1	TRBJ1-2	-	CASSPRTGGYTF	TGTGCCAGCAGCCCCAGGACAGGTGGCTACACCTTC
TRBV6-5	-	TRBJ1-1	-	CASSYLNGPTEAFF	TGTGCCAGCAGTTATTTAAACGGTCCCACTGAAGCTTTCTTT
TRBV6-6	-	TRBJ1-1	-	CASSPGDGLNAFF	TGTGCCAGCAGTCCAGGGGACGGACTTAACGCTTTCTTT
TRBV1	-	TRBJ2-1	-	CTSSLRESEQFF	TGCACCAGCAGCCTTAGGGAGAGTGAGCAGTTCTTC
TRBV6-6	-	TRBJ1-1	few	CASSSTGDTEAFF	TGTGCCAGCAGTTCCACAGGAGACACTGAAGCTTTCTTT
TRBV7-8	TRBD1	TRBJ1-5	few	CASSAGQGDQPQHF	TGTGCCAGCAGCGCCGGACAGGGAGATCAGCCCCAGCATTTT
TRBV19	TRBD1	TRBJ2-7	few	CASSLRAGQAKYEQYF	TGTGCCAGTAGTCTACGTGCGGGACAGGCGAAGTACGAGCAGTACTTC
TRBV4-3	-	TRBJ2-2	few	CASSQGTTRVTGELFF	TGCGCCAGCAGCCAAGGGACAACGCGGGTGACCGGGGAGCTGTTTTTT
TRBV5-1	-	TRBJ2-2	few	CASSLAVGASGTGELFF	TGCGCCAGCAGCTTGGCAGTGGGGGCATCGGGTACCGGGGAGCTGTTTTTT
TRBV11-2	TRBD1	TRBJ2-1	-	CASSLGGQGRDEQFF	TGTGCCAGCAGCTTAGGGGGACAGGGAAGGGATGAGCAGTTCTTC
TRBV9	-	TRBJ2-3	few	CASSSRQRTSTDTQYF	TGTGCCAGCAGCAGTAGACAGAGAACTAGCACAGATACGCAGTATTTT
TRBV2	-	TRBJ2-2	many	CASSEQGITGELFF	TGTGCCAGCAGTGAACAGGGAATTACCGGGGAGCTGTTTTTT
TRBV10-3	-	TRBJ1-2	many	CAISESSDAFGKF	TGTGCCATCAGTGAGTCGTCCGACGCTTTTGGGAAGTTC
TRBV11-2	-	TRBJ2-1	few	CASSGGQSSYNEQFF	TGTGCCAGCAGCGGTGGACAGTCCTCCTACAATGAGCAGTTCTTC
TRBV7-6	TRBD2	TRBJ2-1	many	CASSLVGTSGGDGAYNEQFF	TGTGCCAGCAGCTTAGTGGGGACTAGCGGGGGCGACGGAGCCTACAATGAGCAGTTCTTC
TRBV27	-	TRBJ2-7	many	CASSFSSQAYEQYF	TGTGCCAGCAGTTTTAGTTCGCAGGCCTACGAGCAGTACTTC
TRBV5-4	TRBD1	TRBJ1-1	-	CATRQGETEAFF	TGTGCCACTCGACAGGGGGAGACTGAAGCTTTCTTT
TRBV11-2	-	TRBJ1-1	-	CASSPRGGLLNTEAFF	TGTGCCAGCAGCCCCCGGGGTGGACTCTTGAACACTGAAGCTTTCTTT
TRBV28	TRBD1	TRBJ1-2	-	CASSSQWTGHYGYTF	TGTGCCAGCAGTTCCCAGTGGACAGGGCACTATGGCTACACCTTC
TRBV5-1	-	TRBJ1-1	few	CASSLAQNTEAFF	TGCGCCAGCAGCTTGGCACAGAACACTGAAGCTTTCTTT
TRBV6-6	TRBD1	TRBJ1-1	many	CASKSGQGNRVTEAFF	TGTGCCAGCAAATCCGGACAGGGGAATCGGGTCACTGAAGCTTTCTTT
TRBV14	-	TRBJ2-1	-	CASSQASSYNEQFF	TGTGCCAGCAGCCAGGCTAGCTCCTACAATGAGCAGTTCTTC
TRBV11-3	TRBD1	TRBJ2-2	-	CASSAGTGSPGELFF	TGTGCCAGCAGCGCCGGGACAGGGAGCCCCGGGGAGCTGTTTTTT
TRBV7-9	TRBD2	TRBJ2-5	-	CASSTSGVQETQYF	TGTGCCAGCAGCACCAGCGGGGTCCAAGAGACCCAGTACTTC